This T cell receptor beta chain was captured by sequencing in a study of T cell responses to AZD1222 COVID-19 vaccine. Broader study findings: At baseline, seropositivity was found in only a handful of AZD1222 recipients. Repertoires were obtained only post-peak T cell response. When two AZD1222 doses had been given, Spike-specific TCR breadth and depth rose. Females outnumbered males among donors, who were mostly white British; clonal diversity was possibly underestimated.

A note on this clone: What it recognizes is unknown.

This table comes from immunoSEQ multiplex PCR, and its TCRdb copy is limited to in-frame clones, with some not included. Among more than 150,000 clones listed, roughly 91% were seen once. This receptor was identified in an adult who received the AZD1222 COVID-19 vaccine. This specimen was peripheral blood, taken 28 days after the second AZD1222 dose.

As DNA, the CDR3 is TGTGCCAGCAGTCCCCCGGGGCCGGGCACAGATACGCAGTATTTT. Its translation: CASSPPGPGTDTQYF. This chain joins TRBV2 and TRBJ2-3; D may be TRBD1 or TRBD2 (5 bases each). V lost 5 bases and J lost 1, with 13 bases in between. The germline V gene encodes CDR1 SNHLY and CDR2 FYNNEI. The CDR3 totals 15 residues.